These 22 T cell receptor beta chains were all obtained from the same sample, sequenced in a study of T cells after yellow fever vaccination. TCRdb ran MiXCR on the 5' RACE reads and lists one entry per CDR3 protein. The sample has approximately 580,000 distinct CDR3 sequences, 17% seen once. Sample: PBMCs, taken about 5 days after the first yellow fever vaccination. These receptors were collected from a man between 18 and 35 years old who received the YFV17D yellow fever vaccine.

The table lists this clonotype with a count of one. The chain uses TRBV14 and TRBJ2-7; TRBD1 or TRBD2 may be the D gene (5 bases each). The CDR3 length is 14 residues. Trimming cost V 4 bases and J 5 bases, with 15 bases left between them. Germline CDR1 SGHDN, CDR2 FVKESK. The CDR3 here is CASSPHGTVNEQYF. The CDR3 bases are TGTGCCAGCAGCCCCCACGGGACGGTTAACGAGCAGTACTTC.

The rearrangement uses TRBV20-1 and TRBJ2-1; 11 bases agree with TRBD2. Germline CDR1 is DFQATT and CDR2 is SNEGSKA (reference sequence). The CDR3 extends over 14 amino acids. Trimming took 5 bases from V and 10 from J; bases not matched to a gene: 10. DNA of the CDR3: TGCAGTGCTCGTATAGCGGGGGGGAGTGGGGAGCAGTTCTTC. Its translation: CSARIAGGSGEQFF.

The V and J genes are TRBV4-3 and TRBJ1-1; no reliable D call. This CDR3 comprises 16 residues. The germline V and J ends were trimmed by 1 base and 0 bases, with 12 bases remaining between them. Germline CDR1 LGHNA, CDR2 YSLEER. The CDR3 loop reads CASSQGGSAMNTEAFF. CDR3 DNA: TGCGCCAGCAGCCAAGGTGGCAGCGCCATGAACACTGAAGCTTTCTTT.

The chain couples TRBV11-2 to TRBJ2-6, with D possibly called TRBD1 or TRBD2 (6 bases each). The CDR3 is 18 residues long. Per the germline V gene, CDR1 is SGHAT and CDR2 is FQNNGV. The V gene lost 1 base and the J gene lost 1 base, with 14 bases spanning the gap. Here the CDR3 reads CASSLGRRGISGANVLTF. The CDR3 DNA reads TGTGCCAGCAGCTTAGGAAGGAGGGGGATTTCTGGGGCCAACGTCCTGACTTTC. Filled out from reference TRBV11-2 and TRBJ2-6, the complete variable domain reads EAGVAQSPRYKIIEKRQSVAFWCNPISGHATLYWYQQILGQGPKLLIQFQNNGVVDDSQLPKDRFSAERLKGVDSTLKIQPAKLEDSAVYLCASSLGRRGISGANVLTFGAGSRLTVL.

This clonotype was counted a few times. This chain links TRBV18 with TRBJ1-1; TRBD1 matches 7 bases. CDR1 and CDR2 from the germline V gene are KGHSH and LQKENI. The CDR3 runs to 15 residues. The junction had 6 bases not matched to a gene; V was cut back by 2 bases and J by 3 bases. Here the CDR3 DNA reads TGTGCCAGCTCACCAGTGCGACAGGGTGACACTGAAGCTTTCTTT. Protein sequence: CASSPVRQGDTEAFF.

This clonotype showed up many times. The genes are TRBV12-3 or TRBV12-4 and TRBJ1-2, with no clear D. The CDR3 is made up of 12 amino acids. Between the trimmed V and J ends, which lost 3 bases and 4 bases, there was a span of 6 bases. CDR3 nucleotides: TGTGCCAGCAGTTTGAACAGCTATGGCTACACCTTC. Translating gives CASSLNSYGYTF.

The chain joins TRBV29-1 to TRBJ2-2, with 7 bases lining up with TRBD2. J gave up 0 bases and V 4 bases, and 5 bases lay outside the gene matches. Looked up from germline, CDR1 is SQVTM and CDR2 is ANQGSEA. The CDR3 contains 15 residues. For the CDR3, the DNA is TGCAGCGTTGTGTTGGGAGGGGCGAACACCGGGGAGCTGTTTTTT. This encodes CSVVLGGANTGELFF.

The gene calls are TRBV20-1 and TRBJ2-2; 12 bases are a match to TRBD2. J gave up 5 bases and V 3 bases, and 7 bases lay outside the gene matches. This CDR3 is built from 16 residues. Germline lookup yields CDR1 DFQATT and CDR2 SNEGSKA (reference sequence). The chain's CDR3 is CSARASGGARTGELFF. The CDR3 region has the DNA TGCAGTGCTAGGGCTAGCGGGGGGGCGCGTACCGGGGAGCTGTTTTTT.

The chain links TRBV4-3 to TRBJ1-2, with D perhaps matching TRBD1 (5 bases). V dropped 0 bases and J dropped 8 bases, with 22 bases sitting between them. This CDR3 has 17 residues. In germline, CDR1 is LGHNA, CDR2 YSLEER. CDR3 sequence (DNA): TGCGCCAGCAGCCAAGATAATCTCGGGGGGACTCAAGAAGGCTACACCTTC. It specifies CASSQDNLGGTQEGYTF.

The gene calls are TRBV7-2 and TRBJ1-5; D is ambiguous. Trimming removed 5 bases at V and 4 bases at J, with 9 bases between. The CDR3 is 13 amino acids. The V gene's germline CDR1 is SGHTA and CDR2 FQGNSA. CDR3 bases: TGTGCCAGCAGCCCAGCCCCTAATCAGCCCCAGCATTTT. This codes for CASSPAPNQPQHF.

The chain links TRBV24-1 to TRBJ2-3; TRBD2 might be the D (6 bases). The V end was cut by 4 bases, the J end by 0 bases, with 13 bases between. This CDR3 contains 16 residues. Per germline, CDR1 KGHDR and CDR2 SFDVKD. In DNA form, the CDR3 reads TGTGCCACCAGTGAACCGGGACTTACTAGCACAGATACGCAGTATTTT. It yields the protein CATSEPGLTSTDTQYF.

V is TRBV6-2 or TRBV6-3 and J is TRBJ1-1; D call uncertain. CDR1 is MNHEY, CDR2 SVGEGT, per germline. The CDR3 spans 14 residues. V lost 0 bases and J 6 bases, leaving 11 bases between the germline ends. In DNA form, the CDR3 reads TGTGCCAGCAGTTACTCGACCGAGACGGCTGAAGCTTTCTTT. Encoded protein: CASSYSTETAEAFF.

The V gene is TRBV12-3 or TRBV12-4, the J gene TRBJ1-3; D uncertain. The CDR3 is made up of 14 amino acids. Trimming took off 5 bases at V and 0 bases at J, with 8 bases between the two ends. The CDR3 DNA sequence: TGTGCCAGCAGTATATTCAGCTCTGGAAACACCATATATTTT. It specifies CASSIFSSGNTIYF.

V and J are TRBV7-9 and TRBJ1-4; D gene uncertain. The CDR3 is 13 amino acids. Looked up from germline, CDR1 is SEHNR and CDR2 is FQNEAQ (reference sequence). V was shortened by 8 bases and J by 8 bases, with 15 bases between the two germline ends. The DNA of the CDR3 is TGTGCCAGCTCCCTGGTGGCAGGCGAAAAACTGTTTTTT. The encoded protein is CASSLVAGEKLFF.

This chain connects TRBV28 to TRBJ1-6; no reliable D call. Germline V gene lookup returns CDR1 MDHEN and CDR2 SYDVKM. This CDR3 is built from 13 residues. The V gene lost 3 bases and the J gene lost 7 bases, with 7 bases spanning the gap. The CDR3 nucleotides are TGTGCCAGCAGTTTGCGTCCCAATTCACCCCTCCACTTT. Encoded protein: CASSLRPNSPLHF.

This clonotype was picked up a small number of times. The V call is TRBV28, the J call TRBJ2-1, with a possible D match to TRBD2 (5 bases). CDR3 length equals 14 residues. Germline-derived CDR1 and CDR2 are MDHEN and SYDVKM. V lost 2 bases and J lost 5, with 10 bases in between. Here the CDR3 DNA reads TGTGCCAGCAGTTTAAGAGGGTGGCACAATGAGCAGTTCTTC. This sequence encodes CASSLRGWHNEQFF.

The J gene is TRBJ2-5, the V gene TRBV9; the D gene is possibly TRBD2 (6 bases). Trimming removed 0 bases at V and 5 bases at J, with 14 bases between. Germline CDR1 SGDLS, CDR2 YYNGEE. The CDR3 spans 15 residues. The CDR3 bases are TGTGCCAGCAGCGTAGCAGGGACTGAGGGGGAGACCCAGTACTTC. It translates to CASSVAGTEGETQYF.

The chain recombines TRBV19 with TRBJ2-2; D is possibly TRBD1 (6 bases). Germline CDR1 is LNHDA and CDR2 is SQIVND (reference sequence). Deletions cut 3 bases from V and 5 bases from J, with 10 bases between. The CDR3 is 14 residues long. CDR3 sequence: CASSIWGQTGELFF. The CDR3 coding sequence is TGTGCCAGTAGTATCTGGGGGCAAACCGGGGAGCTGTTTTTT.

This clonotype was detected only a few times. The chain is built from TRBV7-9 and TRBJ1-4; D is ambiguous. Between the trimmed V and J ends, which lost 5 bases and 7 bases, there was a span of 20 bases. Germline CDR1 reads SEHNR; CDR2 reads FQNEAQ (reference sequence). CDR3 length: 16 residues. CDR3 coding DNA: TGTGCCAGCAGCAATACCCGGGAAATCAGTGGTGAAAAACTGTTTTTT. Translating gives CASSNTREISGEKLFF.

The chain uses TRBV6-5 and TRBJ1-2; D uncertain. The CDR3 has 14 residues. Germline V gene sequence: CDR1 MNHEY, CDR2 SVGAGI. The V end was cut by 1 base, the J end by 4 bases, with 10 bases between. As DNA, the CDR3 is TGTGCCAGCAGTTACTTAGCCGGGATCTATGGCTACACCTTC. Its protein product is CASSYLAGIYGYTF.

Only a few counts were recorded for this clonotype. Here the CDR3 DNA reads TGTGCCACCAGCCTTAGGACAGGGGTAAAGACCGGGGAGCTGTTTTTT. Residues: CATSLRTGVKTGELFF. The V gene is TRBV15, the J gene TRBJ2-2; 9 positions match TRBD1. This CDR3 is built from 16 residues. Germline V gene data show CDR1 as LNHNV and CDR2 as YYDKDF (reference sequence). Trimming took 5 bases from V and 5 from J; bases not matched to a gene: 9.

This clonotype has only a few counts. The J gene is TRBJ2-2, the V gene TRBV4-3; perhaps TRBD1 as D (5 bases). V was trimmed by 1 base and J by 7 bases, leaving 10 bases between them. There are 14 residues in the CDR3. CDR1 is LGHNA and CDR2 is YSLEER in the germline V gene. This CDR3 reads CASSQARVDGELFF. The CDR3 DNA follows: TGCGCCAGCAGCCAAGCCAGGGTCGACGGGGAGCTGTTTTTT.